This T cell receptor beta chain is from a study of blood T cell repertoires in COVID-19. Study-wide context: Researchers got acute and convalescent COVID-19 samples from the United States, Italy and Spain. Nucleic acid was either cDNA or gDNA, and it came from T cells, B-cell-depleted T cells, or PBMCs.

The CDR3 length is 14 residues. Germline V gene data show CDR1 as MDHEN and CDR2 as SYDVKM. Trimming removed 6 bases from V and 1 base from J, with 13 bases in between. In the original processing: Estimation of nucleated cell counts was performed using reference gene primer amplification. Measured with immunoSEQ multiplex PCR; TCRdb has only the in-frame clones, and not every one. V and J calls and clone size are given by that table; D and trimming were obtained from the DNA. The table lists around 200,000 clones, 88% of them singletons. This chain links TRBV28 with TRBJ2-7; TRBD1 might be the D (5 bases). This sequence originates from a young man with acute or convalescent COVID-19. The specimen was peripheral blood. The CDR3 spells CASSLTAQSYEQYF. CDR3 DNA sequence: TGTGCCAGCAGCTTGACAGCCCAATCCTACGAGCAGTACTTC.